This T cell receptor beta chain appears in the sequencing data of a study of monozygotic twins with inflammatory bowel disease. Overall study findings and caveats: Immunosuppressive treatment differences may have increased patient repertoire variability.

The germline gives CDR1 DFQATT, CDR2 SNEGSKA (reference sequence). The CDR3 is 13 amino acids. TCR libraries were prepared from approximately 4,000 ng total RNA each. Template switching was used to attach UMIs, which incorporated a 6-nucleotide sample barcode. TCRdb reworked the 5' RACE reads into one entry per CDR3 protein, no DNA. Across approximately 150,000 distinct CDR3 sequences, the top ten clones capture roughly 7% of the sample. Per donor, approximately 2.5 ml of blood was collected and frozen. With respect to this clonotype: Its cognate antigen is unknown.

Source material: blood. This chain links TRBV20-1 with TRBJ1-2; the TCRdb D gene call, TRBD1, has no DNA to confirm it. The receptor comes from a human donor with ulcerative colitis or Crohn's disease, or a healthy co-twin of an affected twin (not recorded which). CDR3 region: CSANGGFDYGYTF.